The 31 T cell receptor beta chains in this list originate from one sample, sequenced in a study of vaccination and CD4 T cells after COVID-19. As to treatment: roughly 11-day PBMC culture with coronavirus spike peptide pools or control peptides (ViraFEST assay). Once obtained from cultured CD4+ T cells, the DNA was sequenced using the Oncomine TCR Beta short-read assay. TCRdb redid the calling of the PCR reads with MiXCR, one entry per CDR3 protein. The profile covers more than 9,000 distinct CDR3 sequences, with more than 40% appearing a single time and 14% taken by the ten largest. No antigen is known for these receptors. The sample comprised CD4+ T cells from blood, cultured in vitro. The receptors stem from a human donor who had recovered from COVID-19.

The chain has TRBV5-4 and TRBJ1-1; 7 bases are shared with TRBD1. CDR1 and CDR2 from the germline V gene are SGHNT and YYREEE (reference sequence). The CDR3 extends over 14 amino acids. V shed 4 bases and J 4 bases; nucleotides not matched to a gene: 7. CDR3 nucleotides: TGTGCCAGCAGCCGAGGATCAGGGGGCACTGAAGCTTTCTTT. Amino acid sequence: CASSRGSGGTEAFF.

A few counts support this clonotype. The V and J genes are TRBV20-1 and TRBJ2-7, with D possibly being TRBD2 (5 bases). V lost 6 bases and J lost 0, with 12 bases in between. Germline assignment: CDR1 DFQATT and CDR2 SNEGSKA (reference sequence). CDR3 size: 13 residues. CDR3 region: CSAPRRGSYEQYF. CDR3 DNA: TGCAGTGCCCCGCGTCGGGGCTCCTACGAGCAGTACTTC.

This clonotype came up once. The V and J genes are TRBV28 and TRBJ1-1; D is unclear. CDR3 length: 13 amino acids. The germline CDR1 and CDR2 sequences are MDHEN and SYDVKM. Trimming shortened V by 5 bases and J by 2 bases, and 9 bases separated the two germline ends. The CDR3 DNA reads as TGTGCCAGCAGTAGACTGCTTAACACTGAAGCTTTCTTT. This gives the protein CASSRLLNTEAFF.

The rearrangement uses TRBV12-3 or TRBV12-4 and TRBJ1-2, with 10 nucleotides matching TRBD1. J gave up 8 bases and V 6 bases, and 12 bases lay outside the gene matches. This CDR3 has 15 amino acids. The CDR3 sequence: CASSLNWDRGIGYTF. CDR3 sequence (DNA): TGTGCCAGCAGCCTAAACTGGGACAGGGGAATCGGCTACACCTTC.

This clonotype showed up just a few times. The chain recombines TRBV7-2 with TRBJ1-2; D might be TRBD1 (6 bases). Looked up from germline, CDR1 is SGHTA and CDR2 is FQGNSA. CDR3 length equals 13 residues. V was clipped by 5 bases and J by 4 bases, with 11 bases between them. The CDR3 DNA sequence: TGTGCCAGCAGCGTACAGGGTGGCTATGGCTACACCTTC. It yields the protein CASSVQGGYGYTF.

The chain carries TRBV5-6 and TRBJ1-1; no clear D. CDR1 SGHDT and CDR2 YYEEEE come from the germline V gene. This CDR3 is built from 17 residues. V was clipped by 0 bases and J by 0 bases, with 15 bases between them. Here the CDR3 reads CASSLAALGTLNTEAFF. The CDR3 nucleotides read TGTGCCAGCAGCTTGGCCGCCCTGGGTACCTTGAACACTGAAGCTTTCTTT.

The CDR3 DNA is TGTGCCACCAGTGAAGAGACCGGGACTAGCCGTCACAATGAGCAGTTCTTC. Protein product: CATSEETGTSRHNEQFF. V is TRBV24-1 and J is TRBJ2-1, with 9 bases lining up with TRBD2. J gave up 5 bases and V 4 bases, and 11 bases lay outside the gene matches. Per germline, CDR1 KGHDR and CDR2 SFDVKD. There are 17 residues in the CDR3.

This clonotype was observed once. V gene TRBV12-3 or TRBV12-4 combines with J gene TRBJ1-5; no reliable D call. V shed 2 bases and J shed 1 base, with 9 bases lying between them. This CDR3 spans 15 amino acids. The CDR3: CASSLWAVSNQPQHF. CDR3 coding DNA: TGTGCCAGCAGTTTATGGGCGGTGAGCAATCAGCCCCAGCATTTT.

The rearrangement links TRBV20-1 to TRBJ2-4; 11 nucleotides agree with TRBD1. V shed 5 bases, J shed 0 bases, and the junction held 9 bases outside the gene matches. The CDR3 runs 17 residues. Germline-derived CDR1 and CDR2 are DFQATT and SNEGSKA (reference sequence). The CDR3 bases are TGCAGTGCTGGGGGACAGGGGGGAGATCTAGCCAAAAACATTCAGTACTTC. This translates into CSAGGQGGDLAKNIQYF.

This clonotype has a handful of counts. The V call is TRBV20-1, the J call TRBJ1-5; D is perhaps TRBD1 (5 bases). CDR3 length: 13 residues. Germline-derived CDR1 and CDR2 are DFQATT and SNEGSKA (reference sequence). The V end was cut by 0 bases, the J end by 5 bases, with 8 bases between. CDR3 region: CSAREGTDQPQHF. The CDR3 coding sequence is TGCAGTGCTAGAGAGGGGACGGATCAGCCCCAGCATTTT.

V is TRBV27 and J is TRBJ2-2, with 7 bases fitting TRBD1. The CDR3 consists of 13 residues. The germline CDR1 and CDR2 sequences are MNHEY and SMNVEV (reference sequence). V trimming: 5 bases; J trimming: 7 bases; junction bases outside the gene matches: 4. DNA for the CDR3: TGTGCCAGCAGTCGACAGGGCCACGGGGAGCTGTTTTTT. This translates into CASSRQGHGELFF.

DNA of the CDR3: TGTGCCAGCAGTGGACGGGGACAGGGGGTGATGGGGGGACGGCCATTAACCGGGGAGCTGTTTTTT. Its translation: CASSGRGQGVMGGRPLTGELFF. The chain has TRBV6-1 and TRBJ2-2; 11 nucleotides line up with TRBD1. V shed 4 bases, J shed 5 bases, and the junction held 24 bases outside the gene matches. This CDR3 is 22 amino acids long. CDR1 is MNHNS and CDR2 is SASEGT in the germline V gene.

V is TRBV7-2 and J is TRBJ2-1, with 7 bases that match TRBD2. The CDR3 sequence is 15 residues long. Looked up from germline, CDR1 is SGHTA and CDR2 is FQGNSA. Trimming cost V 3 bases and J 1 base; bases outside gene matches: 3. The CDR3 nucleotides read TGTGCCAGCAGCTTGGGGAGGGCATCCTACAATGAGCAGTTCTTC. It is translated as CASSLGRASYNEQFF. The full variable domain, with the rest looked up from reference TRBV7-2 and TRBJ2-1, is GAGVSQSPSNKVTEKGKDVELRCDPISGHTALYWYRQSLGQGLEFLIYFQGNSAPDKSGLPSDRFSAERTGGSVSTLTIQRTQQEDSAVYLCASSLGRASYNEQFFGPGTRLTVL.

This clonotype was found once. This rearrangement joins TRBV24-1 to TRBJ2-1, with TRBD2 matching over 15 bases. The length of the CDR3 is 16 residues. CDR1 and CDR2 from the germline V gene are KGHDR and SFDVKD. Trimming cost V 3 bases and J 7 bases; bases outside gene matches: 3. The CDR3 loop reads CATSDQGTSGRNEQFF. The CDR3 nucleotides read TGTGCCACCAGTGATCAAGGGACTAGCGGGAGGAATGAGCAGTTCTTC.

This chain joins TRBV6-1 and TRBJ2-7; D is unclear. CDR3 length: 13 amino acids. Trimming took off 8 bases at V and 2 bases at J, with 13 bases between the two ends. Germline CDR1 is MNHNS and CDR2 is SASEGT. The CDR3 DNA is TGTGCCAGCTCCCAACCAGGAGCCTACGAGCAGTACTTC. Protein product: CASSQPGAYEQYF.

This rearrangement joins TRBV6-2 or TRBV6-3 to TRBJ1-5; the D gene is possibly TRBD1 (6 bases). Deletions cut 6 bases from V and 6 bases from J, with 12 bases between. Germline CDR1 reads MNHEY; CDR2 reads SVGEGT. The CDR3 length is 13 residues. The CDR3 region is CASSWDISQPQHF. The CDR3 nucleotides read TGTGCCAGCAGCTGGGACATCAGTCAGCCCCAGCATTTT.

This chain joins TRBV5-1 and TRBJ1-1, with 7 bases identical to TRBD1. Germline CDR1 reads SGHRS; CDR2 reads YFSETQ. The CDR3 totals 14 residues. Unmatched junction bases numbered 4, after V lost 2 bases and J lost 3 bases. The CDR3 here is CASSFKRGHTEAFF. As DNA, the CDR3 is TGCGCCAGCAGCTTTAAGAGGGGGCACACTGAAGCTTTCTTT. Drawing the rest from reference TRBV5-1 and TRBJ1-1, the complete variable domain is KAGVTQTPRYLIKTRGQQVTLSCSPISGHRSVSWYQQTPGQGLQFLFEYFSETQRNKGNFPGRFSGRQFSNSRSEMNVSTLELGDSALYLCASSFKRGHTEAFFGQGTRLTVV.

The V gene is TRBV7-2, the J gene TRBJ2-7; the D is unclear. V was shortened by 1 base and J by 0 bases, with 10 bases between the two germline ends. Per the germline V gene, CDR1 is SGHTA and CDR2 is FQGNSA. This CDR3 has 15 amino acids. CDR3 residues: CASSLGAASSYEQYF. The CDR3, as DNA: TGTGCCAGCAGCTTAGGGGCCGCGAGCTCCTACGAGCAGTACTTC.

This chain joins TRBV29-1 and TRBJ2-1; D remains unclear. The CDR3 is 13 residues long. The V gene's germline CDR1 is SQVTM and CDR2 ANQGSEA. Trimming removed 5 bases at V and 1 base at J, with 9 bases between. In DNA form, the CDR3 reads TGCAGCGTTCGGGCTTCATCCTACAATGAGCAGTTCTTC. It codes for CSVRASSYNEQFF.

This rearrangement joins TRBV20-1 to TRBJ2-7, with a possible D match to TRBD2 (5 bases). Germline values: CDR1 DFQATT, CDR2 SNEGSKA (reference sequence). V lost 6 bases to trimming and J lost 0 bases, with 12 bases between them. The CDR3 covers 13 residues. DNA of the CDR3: TGCAGTGCCGCCCGGGGAATCTCCTACGAGCAGTACTTC. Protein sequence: CSAARGISYEQYF.

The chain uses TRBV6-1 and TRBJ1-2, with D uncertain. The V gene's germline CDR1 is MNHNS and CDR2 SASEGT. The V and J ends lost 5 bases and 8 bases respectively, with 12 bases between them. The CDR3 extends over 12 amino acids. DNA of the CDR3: TGTGCCAGCAGTCCAGAACCGGGAGGCTACACCTTC. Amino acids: CASSPEPGGYTF.

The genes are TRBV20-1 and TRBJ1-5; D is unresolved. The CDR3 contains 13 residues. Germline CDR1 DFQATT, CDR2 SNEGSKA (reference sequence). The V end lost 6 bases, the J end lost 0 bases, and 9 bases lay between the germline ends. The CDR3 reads CSASRDSNQPQHF. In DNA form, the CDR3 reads TGCAGTGCAAGTAGGGATAGCAATCAGCCCCAGCATTTT.

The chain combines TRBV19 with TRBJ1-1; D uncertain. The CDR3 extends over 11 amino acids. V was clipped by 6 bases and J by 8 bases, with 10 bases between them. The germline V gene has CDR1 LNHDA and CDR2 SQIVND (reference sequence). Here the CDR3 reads CASSVGNEAFF. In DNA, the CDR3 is TGTGCCAGTAGCGTAGGCAACGAAGCTTTCTTT.

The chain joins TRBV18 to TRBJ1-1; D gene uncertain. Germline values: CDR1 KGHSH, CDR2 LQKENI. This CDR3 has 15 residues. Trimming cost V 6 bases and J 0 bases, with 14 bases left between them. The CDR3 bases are TGTGCCAGCTCCCCGACGGGGATCATGAACACTGAAGCTTTCTTT. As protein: CASSPTGIMNTEAFF.

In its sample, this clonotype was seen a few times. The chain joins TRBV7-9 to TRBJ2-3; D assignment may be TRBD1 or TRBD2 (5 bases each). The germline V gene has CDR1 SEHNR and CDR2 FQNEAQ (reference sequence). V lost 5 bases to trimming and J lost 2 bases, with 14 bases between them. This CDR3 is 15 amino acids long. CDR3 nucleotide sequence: TGTGCCAGCAGCCCGGGGACGGGTGACACAGATACGCAGTATTTT. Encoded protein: CASSPGTGDTDTQYF.

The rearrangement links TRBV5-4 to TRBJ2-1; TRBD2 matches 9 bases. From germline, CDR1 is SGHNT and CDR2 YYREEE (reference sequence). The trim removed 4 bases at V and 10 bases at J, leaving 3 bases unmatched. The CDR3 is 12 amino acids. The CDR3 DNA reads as TGTGCCAGCAGCCTAGGACTAGCGGAGCAGTTCTTC. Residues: CASSLGLAEQFF.

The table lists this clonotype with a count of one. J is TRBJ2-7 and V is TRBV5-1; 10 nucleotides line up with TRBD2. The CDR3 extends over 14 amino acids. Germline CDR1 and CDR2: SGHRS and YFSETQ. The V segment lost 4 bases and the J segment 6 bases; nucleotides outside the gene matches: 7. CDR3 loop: CASSPDSSGSEQYF. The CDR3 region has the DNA TGCGCCAGCAGCCCAGACTCTAGCGGGAGCGAGCAGTACTTC.

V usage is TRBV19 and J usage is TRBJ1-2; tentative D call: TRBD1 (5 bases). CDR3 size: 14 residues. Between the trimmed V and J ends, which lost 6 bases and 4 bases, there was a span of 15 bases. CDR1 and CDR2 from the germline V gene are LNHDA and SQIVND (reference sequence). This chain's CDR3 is CASSSTGTVYGYTF. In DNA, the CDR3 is TGTGCCAGTAGCAGTACCGGGACGGTCTATGGCTACACCTTC.

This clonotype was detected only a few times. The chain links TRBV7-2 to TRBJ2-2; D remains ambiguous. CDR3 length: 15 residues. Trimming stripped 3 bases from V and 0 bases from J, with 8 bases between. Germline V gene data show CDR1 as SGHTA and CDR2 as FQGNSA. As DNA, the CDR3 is TGTGCCAGCAGCTTGTGGCAGGCGAACACCGGGGAGCTGTTTTTT. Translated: CASSLWQANTGELFF.

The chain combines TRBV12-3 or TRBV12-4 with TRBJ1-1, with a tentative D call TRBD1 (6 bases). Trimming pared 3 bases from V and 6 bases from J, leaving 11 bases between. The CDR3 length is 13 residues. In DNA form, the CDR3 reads TGTGCCAGCAGTTTTGGGACAAAAGCTGAAGCTTTCTTT. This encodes CASSFGTKAEAFF.

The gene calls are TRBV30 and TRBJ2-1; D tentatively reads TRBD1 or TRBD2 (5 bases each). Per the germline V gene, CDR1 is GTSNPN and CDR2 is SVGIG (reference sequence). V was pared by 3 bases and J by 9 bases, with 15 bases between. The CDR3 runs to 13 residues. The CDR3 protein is CAWSRTRGLEQFF. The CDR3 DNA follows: TGTGCCTGGAGCCGTACTAGGGGCCTTGAGCAGTTCTTC. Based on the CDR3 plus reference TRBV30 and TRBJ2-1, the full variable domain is SQTIHQWPATLVQPVGSPLSLECTVEGTSNPNLYWYRQAAGRGLQLLFYSVGIGQISSEVPQNLSASRPQDRQFILSSKKLLLSDSGFYLCAWSRTRGLEQFFGPGTRLTVL.